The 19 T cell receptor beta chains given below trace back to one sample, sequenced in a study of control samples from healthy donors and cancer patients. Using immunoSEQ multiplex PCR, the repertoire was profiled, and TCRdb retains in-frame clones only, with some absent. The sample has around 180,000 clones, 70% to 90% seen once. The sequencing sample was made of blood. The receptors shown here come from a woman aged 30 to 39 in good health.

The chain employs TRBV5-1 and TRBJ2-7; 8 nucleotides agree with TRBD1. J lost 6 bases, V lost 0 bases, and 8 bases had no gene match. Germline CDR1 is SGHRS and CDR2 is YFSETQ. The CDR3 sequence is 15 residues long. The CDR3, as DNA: TGCGCCAGCAGCTTGGGTGGACAGGGCGGCTCCGAGCAGTACGTC. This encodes CASSLGGQGGSEQYV.

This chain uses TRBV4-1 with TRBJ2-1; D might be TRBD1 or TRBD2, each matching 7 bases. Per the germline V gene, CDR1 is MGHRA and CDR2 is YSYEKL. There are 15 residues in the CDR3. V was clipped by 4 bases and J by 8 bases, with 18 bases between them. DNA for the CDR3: TGCGCCAGCAGCCTCAGCAGGGGGGGGCAGGATGAGCAGTTCTTC. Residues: CASSLSRGGQDEQFF.

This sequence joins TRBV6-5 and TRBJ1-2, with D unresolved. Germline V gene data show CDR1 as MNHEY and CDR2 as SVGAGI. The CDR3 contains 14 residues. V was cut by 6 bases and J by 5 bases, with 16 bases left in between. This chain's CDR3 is CASSQDGSWYGYTF. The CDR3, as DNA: TGTGCCAGCAGCCAAGACGGGAGCTGGTATGGCTACACCTTC.

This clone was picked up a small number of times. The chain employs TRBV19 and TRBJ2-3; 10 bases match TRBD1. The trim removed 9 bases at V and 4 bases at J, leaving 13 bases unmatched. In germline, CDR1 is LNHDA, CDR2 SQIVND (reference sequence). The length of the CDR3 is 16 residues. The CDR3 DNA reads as TGTGCCAGCAAGGGACAGGGGCTACCTAGCGCAGATACGCAGTATTTT. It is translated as CASKGQGLPSADTQYF.

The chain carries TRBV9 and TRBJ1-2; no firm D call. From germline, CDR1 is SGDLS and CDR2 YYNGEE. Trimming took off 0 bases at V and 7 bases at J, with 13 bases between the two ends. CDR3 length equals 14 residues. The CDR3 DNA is TGTGCCAGCAGCGTAGGGGAGGGATTAACTGGCTACACCTTC. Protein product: CASSVGEGLTGYTF.

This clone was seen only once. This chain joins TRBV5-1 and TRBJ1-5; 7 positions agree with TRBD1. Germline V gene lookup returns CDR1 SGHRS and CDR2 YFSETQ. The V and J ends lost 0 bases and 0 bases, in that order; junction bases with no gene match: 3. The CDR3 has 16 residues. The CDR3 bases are TGCGCCAGCAGCTTGGGAGGGACAGATAGCAATCAGCCCCAGCATTTT. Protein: CASSLGGTDSNQPQHF.

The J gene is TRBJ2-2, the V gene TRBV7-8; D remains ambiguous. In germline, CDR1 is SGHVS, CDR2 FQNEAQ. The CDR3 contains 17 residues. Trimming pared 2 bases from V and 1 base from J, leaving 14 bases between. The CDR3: CASSLRGAHLNTGELFF. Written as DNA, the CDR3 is TGTGCCAGCAGCTTACGAGGCGCCCACTTGAACACCGGGGAGCTGTTTTTT.

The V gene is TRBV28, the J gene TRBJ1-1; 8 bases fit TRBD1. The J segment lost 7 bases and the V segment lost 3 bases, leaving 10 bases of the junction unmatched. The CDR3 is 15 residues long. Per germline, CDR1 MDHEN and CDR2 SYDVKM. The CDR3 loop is CASSFRVAGGNEAFF. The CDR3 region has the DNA TGTGCCAGCAGTTTTAGGGTAGCAGGGGGCAATGAAGCTTTCTTT. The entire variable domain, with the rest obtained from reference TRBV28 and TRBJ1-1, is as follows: DVKVTQSSRYLVKRTGEKVFLECVQDMDHENMFWYRQDPGLGLRLIYFSYDVKMKEKGDIPEGYSVSREKKERFSLILESASTNQTSMYLCASSFRVAGGNEAFFGQGTRLTVV.

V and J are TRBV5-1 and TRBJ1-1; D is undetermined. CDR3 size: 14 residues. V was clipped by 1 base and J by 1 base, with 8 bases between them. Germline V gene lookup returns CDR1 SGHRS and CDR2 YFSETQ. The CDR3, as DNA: TGCGCCAGCAGCTTGCGGAGGGCGAACACTGAAGCTTTCTTT. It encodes CASSLRRANTEAFF.

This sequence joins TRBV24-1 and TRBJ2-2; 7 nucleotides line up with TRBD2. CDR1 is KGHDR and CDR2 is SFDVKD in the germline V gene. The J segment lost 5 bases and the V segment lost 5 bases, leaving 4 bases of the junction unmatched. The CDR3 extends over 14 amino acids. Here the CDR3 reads CATSVGGRTGELFF. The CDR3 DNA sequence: TGTGCCACCAGTGTCGGGGGGAGGACCGGGGAGCTGTTTTTT.

CDR3 sequence reads: CASRYTDTQYF. The CDR3 nucleotides are TGCGCCAGCAGATACACAGATACGCAGTATTTT. The chain links TRBV5-1 to TRBJ2-3; D is ambiguous. Germline V gene lookup returns CDR1 SGHRS and CDR2 YFSETQ. This CDR3 region has 11 residues. V was shortened by 5 bases and J by 2 bases, with 3 bases between the two germline ends.

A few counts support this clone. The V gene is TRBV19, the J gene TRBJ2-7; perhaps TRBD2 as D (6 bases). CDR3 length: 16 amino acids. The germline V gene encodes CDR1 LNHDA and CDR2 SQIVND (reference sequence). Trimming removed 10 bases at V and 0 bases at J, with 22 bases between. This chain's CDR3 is CAIRVALFGSSYEQYF. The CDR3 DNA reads TGTGCCATCCGAGTGGCCCTTTTCGGGAGCTCCTACGAGCAGTACTTC.

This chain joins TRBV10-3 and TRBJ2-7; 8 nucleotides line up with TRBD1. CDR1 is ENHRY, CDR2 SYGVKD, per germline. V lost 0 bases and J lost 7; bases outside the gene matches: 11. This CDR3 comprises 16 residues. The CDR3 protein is CAISESAGTGWVEQYF. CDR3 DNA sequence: TGTGCCATCAGTGAGTCAGCCGGGACAGGTTGGGTGGAGCAGTACTTC.

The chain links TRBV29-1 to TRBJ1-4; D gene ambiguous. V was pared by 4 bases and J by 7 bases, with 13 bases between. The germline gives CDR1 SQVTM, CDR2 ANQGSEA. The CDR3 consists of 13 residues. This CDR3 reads CSVGEKTFEKLFF. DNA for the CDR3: TGCAGCGTTGGGGAAAAAACGTTTGAAAAACTGTTTTTT.

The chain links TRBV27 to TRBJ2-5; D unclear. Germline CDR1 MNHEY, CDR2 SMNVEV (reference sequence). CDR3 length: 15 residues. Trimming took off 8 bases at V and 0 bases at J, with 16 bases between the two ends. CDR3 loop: CASGMGRLNQETQYF. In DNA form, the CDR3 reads TGTGCCAGCGGTATGGGCCGGCTAAACCAAGAGACCCAGTACTTC.

The CDR3: CASTRLRNTGELFF. Here the CDR3 DNA reads TGTGCCAGCACCCGGCTAAGGAACACCGGGGAGCTGTTTTTT. The chain joins TRBV9 to TRBJ2-2; no definite D call. CDR1 SGDLS and CDR2 YYNGEE come from the germline V gene. V gave up 6 bases and J gave up 1 base, with 10 bases separating them. CDR3 length equals 14 residues.

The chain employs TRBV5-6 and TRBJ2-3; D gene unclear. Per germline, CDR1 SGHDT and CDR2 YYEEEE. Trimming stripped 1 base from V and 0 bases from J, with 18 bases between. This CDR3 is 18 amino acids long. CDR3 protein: CASSLIVGRRLSTDTQYF. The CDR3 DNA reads TGTGCCAGCAGCTTGATTGTCGGCAGGAGACTTAGCACAGATACGCAGTATTTT.

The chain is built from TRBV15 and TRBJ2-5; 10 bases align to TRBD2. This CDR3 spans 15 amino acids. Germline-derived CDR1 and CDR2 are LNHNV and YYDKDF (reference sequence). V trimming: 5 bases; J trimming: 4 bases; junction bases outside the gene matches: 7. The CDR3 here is CATSGTLAGTETQYF. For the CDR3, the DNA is TGTGCCACCAGCGGCACACTAGCGGGGACAGAGACCCAGTACTTC.

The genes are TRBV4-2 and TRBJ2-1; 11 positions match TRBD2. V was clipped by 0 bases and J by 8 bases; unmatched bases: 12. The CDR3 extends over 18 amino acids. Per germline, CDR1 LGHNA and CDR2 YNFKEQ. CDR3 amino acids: CASSQDRGVLAGEDEQFF. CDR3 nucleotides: TGTGCCAGCAGCCAAGATCGAGGCGTACTAGCGGGAGAGGATGAGCAGTTCTTC.